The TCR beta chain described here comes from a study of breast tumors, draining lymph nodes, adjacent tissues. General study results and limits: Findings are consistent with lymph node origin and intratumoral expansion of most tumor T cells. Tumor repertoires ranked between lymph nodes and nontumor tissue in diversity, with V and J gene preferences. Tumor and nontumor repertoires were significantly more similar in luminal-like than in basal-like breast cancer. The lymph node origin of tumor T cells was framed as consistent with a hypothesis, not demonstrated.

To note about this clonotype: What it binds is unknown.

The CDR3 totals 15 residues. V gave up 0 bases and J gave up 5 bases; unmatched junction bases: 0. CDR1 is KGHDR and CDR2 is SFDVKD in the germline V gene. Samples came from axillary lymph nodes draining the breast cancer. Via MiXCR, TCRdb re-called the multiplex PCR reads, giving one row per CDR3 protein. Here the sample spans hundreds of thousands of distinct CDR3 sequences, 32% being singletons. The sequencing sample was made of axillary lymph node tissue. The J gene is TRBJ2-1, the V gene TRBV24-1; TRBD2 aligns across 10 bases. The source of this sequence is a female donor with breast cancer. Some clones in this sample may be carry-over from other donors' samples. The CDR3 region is CATSDLTSGNNEQFF. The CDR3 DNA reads TGTGCCACCAGTGATTTGACTAGCGGGAACAATGAGCAGTTCTTC.